The 27 T cell receptor beta chains given below trace back to one sample, sequenced in a study of T cells in Graves' hyperthyroidism and ophthalmopathy. Template material for amplifying TCR beta CDR3 regions consisted of RNA transcripts. The HTBI primer set was used in a first-round RT-PCR of the TCR CDR3. Each CDR3 protein gets one entry after TCRdb re-called the multiplex PCR reads with MiXCR. This table holds hundreds of thousands of distinct CDR3 sequences, approximately 15% found once. The material sequenced was blood. Source of these receptors: a woman aged 18-29 years with Graves' hyperthyroidism.

V is TRBV6-2 or TRBV6-3 and J is TRBJ2-2, with 14 positions matching TRBD2. The J segment lost 0 bases and the V segment lost 4 bases, leaving 7 bases of the junction unmatched. The CDR3 is 19 amino acids. Per the germline V gene, CDR1 is MNHEY and CDR2 is SVGEGT. CDR3 bases: TGTGCCAGCAGTTCCGGACTAGCGGGGGGAGAAACGAACACCGGGGAGCTGTTTTTT. Its translation: CASSSGLAGGETNTGELFF.

In its sample, this clonotype was seen a few times. The gene calls are TRBV2 and TRBJ1-2, with D unresolved. Germline assignment: CDR1 SNHLY and CDR2 FYNNEI. CDR3 length: 14 amino acids. Trimming stripped 8 bases from V and 6 bases from J, with 19 bases between. The CDR3 DNA reads as TGTGCCAGCGGTGTCGGCCAGGCACTTCATGGCTACACCTTC. Its translation: CASGVGQALHGYTF.

V usage is TRBV19 and J usage is TRBJ2-7; maybe TRBD2 (5 bases). Germline V gives CDR1 LNHDA, CDR2 SQIVND (reference sequence). CDR3 size: 15 residues. The V end lost 1 base, the J end lost 5 bases, and 15 bases lay between the germline ends. The DNA of the CDR3 is TGTGCCAGTAGTATAGTCGGGCAAAGAGGGCACGAGCAGTACTTC. Amino acid sequence: CASSIVGQRGHEQYF.

This clonotype was counted ten times or more. The chain is built from TRBV11-2 and TRBJ2-7; the match to TRBD1 covers 7 bases. V was clipped by 6 bases and J by 4 bases; unmatched bases: 12. The CDR3 consists of 15 residues. Per germline, CDR1 SGHAT and CDR2 FQNNGV. The DNA for the CDR3 is TGTGCCAGCAGACCGTATACAGGGGTGGGTTACGAGCAGTACTTC. Translation gives CASRPYTGVGYEQYF. Supplemented by reference TRBV11-2 and TRBJ2-7, the full variable domain reads EAGVAQSPRYKIIEKRQSVAFWCNPISGHATLYWYQQILGQGPKLLIQFQNNGVVDDSQLPKDRFSAERLKGVDSTLKIQPAKLEDSAVYLCASRPYTGVGYEQYFGPGTRLTVT.

The DNA for the CDR3 is TGTGCCAGCAGCGTAGGCCAGGGCACCTCCTACGAGCAGTACTTC. This codes for CASSVGQGTSYEQYF. The chain is built from TRBV9 and TRBJ2-7; possibly TRBD1 for D (5 bases). CDR1 SGDLS and CDR2 YYNGEE come from the germline V gene. The CDR3 runs to 15 residues. The ends were cut back, 0 bases at V and 0 bases at J, with 10 bases in the middle.

This clonotype was observed a handful of times. V gene TRBV7-8 combines with J gene TRBJ2-3; tentatively, D is TRBD2 (6 bases). In germline, CDR1 is SGHVS, CDR2 FQNEAQ. This CDR3 contains 19 residues. Trimming cost V 3 bases and J 2 bases, with 24 bases left between them. The CDR3, as DNA: TGTGCCAGCAGCTTTCGCCTCCCTATAGAGACTAGACCCACAGATACGCAGTATTTT. The encoded protein is CASSFRLPIETRPTDTQYF. The full variable domain, rest sourced from reference TRBV7-8 and TRBJ2-3, is GAGVSQSPRYKVAKRGQDVALRCDPISGHVSLFWYQQALGQGPEFLTYFQNEAQLDKSGLPSDRFFAERPEGSVSTLKIQRTQQEDSAVYLCASSFRLPIETRPTDTQYFGPGTRLTVL.

The table lists this clonotype with many counts. J is TRBJ2-3 and V is TRBV2; possibly TRBD1 for D (6 bases). The V end lost 7 bases, the J end lost 1 base, and 18 bases lay between the germline ends. Germline loops: CDR1 SNHLY, CDR2 FYNNEI. CDR3 size: 16 residues. The CDR3 region has the DNA TGTGCCAGCACCGCTGTGGGGGCGCGCGGCACAGATACGCAGTATTTT. This gives the protein CASTAVGARGTDTQYF.

This clonotype was counted ten times or more. The V call is TRBV2, the J call TRBJ2-7; 9 bases agree with TRBD1. From germline, CDR1 is SNHLY and CDR2 FYNNEI. J gave up 3 bases and V 5 bases, and 11 bases lay outside the gene matches. The CDR3 runs 16 residues. The CDR3 DNA follows: TGTGCCAGCAGTCCATTCCCTCCGGGACAGGGCTACGAGCAGTACTTC. Encoded protein: CASSPFPPGQGYEQYF.

This clonotype appeared many times. The gene calls are TRBV18 and TRBJ1-5; D not resolved. This CDR3 contains 16 residues. Per germline, CDR1 KGHSH and CDR2 LQKENI. V lost 6 bases and J lost 0, with 15 bases in between. The CDR3 coding sequence is TGTGCCAGCTCGACTTATGGAGGCAATAGCAATCAGCCCCAGCATTTT. Its protein product is CASSTYGGNSNQPQHF.

This clonotype was detected many times. The CDR3 DNA reads as TGTGCCAGCAGCCTTCGGGAACTCACCTATGAGCAGTTCTTC. Its protein is CASSLRELTYEQFF. V is TRBV7-9 and J is TRBJ2-1; TRBD2 is a possible D gene (5 bases). The CDR3 runs to 14 residues. CDR1 SEHNR and CDR2 FQNEAQ come from the germline V gene (reference sequence). The ends were cut back, 5 bases at V and 8 bases at J, with 16 bases in the middle.

This chain uses TRBV10-2 with TRBJ2-3; D uncertain. CDR3 length equals 12 residues. Trimming took 6 bases from V and 4 from J, leaving 8 bases between them. The V gene's germline CDR1 is WSHSY and CDR2 SAAADI. CDR3 sequence reads: CASRQIADTQYF. The CDR3 bases are TGCGCCAGCAGGCAGATTGCAGATACGCAGTATTTT.

The table lists this clonotype with many counts. The chain couples TRBV6-1 to TRBJ2-1; D is uncertain. The CDR3 spans 13 residues. Germline lookup yields CDR1 MNHNS and CDR2 SASEGT. Trimming cost V 6 bases and J 4 bases, with 10 bases left between them. In DNA, the CDR3 is TGTGCCAGCAGCCGCTTTGCGTACAATGAGCAGTTCTTC. It encodes CASSRFAYNEQFF.

This clonotype was recorded many times. The rearrangement links TRBV9 to TRBJ1-2; D is undetermined. Trimming left V 0 bases short and J 8 bases short, with 8 bases between. The CDR3 has 12 amino acids. Germline CDR1 reads SGDLS; CDR2 reads YYNGEE. This chain's CDR3 is CASSVEDGGYTF. The CDR3 DNA is TGTGCCAGCAGCGTAGAGGATGGGGGCTACACCTTC.

This clonotype was recorded many times. The chain couples TRBV6-6 to TRBJ2-3, with D possibly called TRBD1 or TRBD2 (5 bases each). Germline loops: CDR1 MNHNY, CDR2 SVGAGI (reference sequence). The CDR3 runs 15 residues. Trimming left V 1 base short and J 1 base short, with 9 bases between. CDR3 region: CASSYWGPGTDTQYF. CDR3 coding DNA: TGTGCCAGCAGTTACTGGGGACCAGGCACAGATACGCAGTATTTT.

The V and J genes are TRBV19 and TRBJ1-1, with 9 bases matching TRBD1. The V and J ends lost 4 bases and 0 bases, in that order; junction bases with no gene match: 6. The germline gives CDR1 LNHDA, CDR2 SQIVND (reference sequence). The CDR3 is 16 amino acids. Here the CDR3 DNA reads TGTGCCAGTAGTACGGACAGGGGTAGGATGAACACTGAAGCTTTCTTT. This gives the protein CASSTDRGRMNTEAFF.

This clonotype was detected ten times or more. J is TRBJ2-7 and V is TRBV7-9; 12 nucleotides agree with TRBD2. This CDR3 has 16 amino acids. Trimming at V came to 8 bases and at J to 3 bases, leaving 11 bases not matched to a gene. Germline V CDR1 and CDR2: SEHNR, FQNEAQ (reference sequence). The CDR3 here is CASALNRLAGDYEQYF. The CDR3 nucleotides are TGTGCCAGCGCACTTAATCGACTAGCGGGAGACTACGAGCAGTACTTC.

In its sample, this clonotype was seen a few times. This chain joins TRBV5-5 and TRBJ1-5, with 9 positions matching TRBD1. The V and J ends lost 3 bases and 0 bases, in that order; junction bases with no gene match: 7. Germline CDR1 SGHKS, CDR2 YYEKEE (reference sequence). The CDR3 has 17 residues. CDR3 in amino acids: CASSSFGTGYSNQPQHF. The CDR3 nucleotides read TGTGCCAGCAGCTCCTTTGGGACAGGGTATAGCAATCAGCCCCAGCATTTT. The variable domain in full, with the rest retrieved from reference TRBV5-5 and TRBJ1-5, is DAGVTQSPTHLIKTRGQQVTLRCSPISGHKSVSWYQQVLGQGPQFIFQYYEKEERGRGNFPDRFSARQFPNYSSELNVNALLLGDSALYLCASSSFGTGYSNQPQHFGDGTRLSIL.

This clonotype was counted at least ten times. This rearrangement joins TRBV7-2 to TRBJ2-1; 8 bases are shared with TRBD2. CDR1 is SGHTA, CDR2 FQGNSA, per germline. With V trimmed by 3 bases and J by 6 bases, 7 bases remained unmatched. The CDR3 totals 15 residues. The CDR3 region has the DNA TGTGCCAGCAGCTTGCGACTAGCGAATTTCAATGAGCAGTTCTTC. Its protein product is CASSLRLANFNEQFF.

This clonotype has ten or more counts. The chain couples TRBV6-2 or TRBV6-3 to TRBJ2-1; 11 nucleotides align to TRBD2. The CDR3 runs to 17 residues. Losses at the gene ends were 2 bases for V and 5 bases for J; bases not matched to a gene: 8. Germline CDR1 MNHEY, CDR2 SVGEGT. CDR3 nucleotide sequence: TGTGCCAGCAGTTACCTAGCGGGGGGCCCTCTCAACAATGAGCAGTTCTTC. It is translated as CASSYLAGGPLNNEQFF.

This clonotype was detected ten times or more. The V call is TRBV11-1, the J call TRBJ1-2; D is possibly TRBD1 (5 bases). Germline CDR1 SGHAT, CDR2 FQDESV (reference sequence). This CDR3 is built from 14 residues. V was clipped by 5 bases and J by 8 bases, with 18 bases between them. CDR3 DNA sequence: TGTGCCAGCAGCCGGGCCCTCCTAGGGGAGGGCTACACCTTC. Amino acids: CASSRALLGEGYTF.

The chain joins TRBV6-8 to TRBJ1-1; D uncertain. Trimming took off 6 bases at V and 1 base at J, with 12 bases between the two ends. Looked up from germline, CDR1 is MNHGY and CDR2 is SAAAGT. This CDR3 is built from 14 residues. The CDR3 spells CASRIRTANTEAFF. Written as DNA, the CDR3 is TGTGCCAGCAGAATAAGAACAGCGAACACTGAAGCTTTCTTT.

In its sample, this clonotype was seen a few times. A much larger clone is a single base away; this may be a read error. This chain connects TRBV11-2 to TRBJ1-1; a possible D gene is TRBD1 (5 bases). The CDR3 has 16 amino acids. Per the germline V gene, CDR1 is SGHAT and CDR2 is FQNNGV. CDR3 protein: CASGLESYGTNTEAFF. CDR3 sequence (DNA): TGTGCCAGCGGCTTAGAAAGCTACGGGACGAACACTGAAGCTTTCTTT.

In its sample, this clonotype was seen many times. V gene TRBV27 combines with J gene TRBJ1-5; no reliable D call. The length of the CDR3 is 12 residues. Germline V gene data show CDR1 as MNHEY and CDR2 as SMNVEV (reference sequence). V was shortened by 3 bases and J by 5 bases, with 5 bases between the two germline ends. The DNA for the CDR3 is TGTGCCAGCAGTTTGGGGTATCAGCCCCAGCATTTT. Translation: CASSLGYQPQHF.

This clonotype was picked up many times. This rearrangement joins TRBV2 to TRBJ2-7, with a tentative D call TRBD2 (7 bases). This CDR3 spans 14 amino acids. Trimming removed 8 bases at V and 1 base at J, with 15 bases between. Germline CDR1 reads SNHLY; CDR2 reads FYNNEI. CDR3: CASSPGRGSYEQYF. CDR3 DNA sequence: TGTGCCAGCTCTCCGGGGAGGGGGTCCTACGAGCAGTACTTC. Drawing the rest from reference TRBV2 and TRBJ2-7, the complete variable domain is EPEVTQTPSHQVTQMGQEVILRCVPISNHLYFYWYRQILGQKVEFLVSFYNNEISEKSEIFDDQFSVERPDGSNFTLKIRSTKLEDSAMYFCASSPGRGSYEQYFGPGTRLTVT.

Ten or more counts support this clonotype. This CDR3 reads CASSDGLAEPYNEQFF. CDR3 sequence (DNA): TGTGCCAGCAGTGATGGATTAGCGGAGCCATACAATGAGCAGTTCTTC. The chain is built from TRBV6-1 and TRBJ2-1, with TRBD2 as a possible D gene (6 bases). The CDR3 spans 16 residues. Germline CDR1 and CDR2: MNHNS and SASEGT. Trimming took off 3 bases at V and 4 bases at J, with 16 bases between the two ends.

This clonotype was found many times. The chain couples TRBV12-3 or TRBV12-4 to TRBJ1-2; possible D gene TRBD1, 6 bases. The germline V and J ends were trimmed by 6 bases and 3 bases, with 14 bases remaining between them. The CDR3 totals 14 residues. The CDR3 spells CASSPWGPDYGYTF. DNA for the CDR3: TGTGCCAGCAGCCCCTGGGGGCCCGACTATGGCTACACCTTC.

This clonotype was observed at least ten times. The chain recombines TRBV28 with TRBJ2-5; 7 bases map to TRBD2. The trim removed 8 bases at V and 5 bases at J, leaving 8 bases unmatched. CDR1 and CDR2 from the germline V gene are MDHEN and SYDVKM. The CDR3 sequence is 13 residues long. The CDR3 reads CASQEQGGETQYF. The CDR3 DNA is TGTGCCAGCCAAGAGCAGGGAGGGGAGACCCAGTACTTC.